In its sample, the clone carrying this TCR beta chain was seen many times. This specimen comes from a study of T-cell reconstitution after alpha-beta-depleted transplantation in children. CDR3 length: 14 amino acids. V lost 2 bases and J 7 bases, leaving 15 bases between the germline ends. Germline CDR1 reads SGDLS; CDR2 reads YYNGEE. It was with unique molecular identifiers that the TCRbeta library was prepared. TCRdb re-derived calls from the PCR reads in MiXCR, one entry per CDR3 protein. This table has around 440,000 distinct CDR3 sequences, roughly a tenth appearing once. This sample comprised PBMCs, obtained before TCRalphabeta/CD19-depleted stem cell transplant. This TCR derives from a child aged 2 to 9 with inherited bone marrow failure, due to receive a stem cell transplant. The rearrangement joins TRBV9 to TRBJ2-5, with D perhaps matching TRBD1 or TRBD2 (5 bases each). The CDR3 DNA is TGTGCCAGCAGCGTCTCGGGGCCCGACGGGACCCAGTACTTC. It is translated as CASSVSGPDGTQYF.